The 3 T cell receptor beta chains presented below share a single source sample, sequenced in a study of T cell responses to AZD1222 COVID-19 vaccine (dated by TCRdb to the early 2020s). The time point label for this specimen denotes: baseline before first vaccination. The receptor library was made with the immunoSEQ multiplex PCR assay. Here the immuneACCESS table is served through TCRdb, limited to in-frame sequences with V and J called. Missing clones are a known gap in these copies; in checked studies unresolved V genes cover under half, and the rest lacks a known reason. The sample records under 150,000 clones, about 87% of which are singletons. The ten largest make up less than 7% of the sample. The specimen was peripheral blood, collected on day 0 of AZD1222 vaccination. The origin of the receptors is an adult in good health.

The chain is built from TRBV3-1 (or the pseudogene TRBV3-2) and TRBJ2-5; 12 bases agree with TRBD2. The CDR3 is made up of 19 amino acids. Trimming at V came to 0 bases and at J to 1 base, leaving 9 bases not matched to a gene. Per germline, CDR1 LGHDT and CDR2 YNNKEL (reference sequence). The CDR3 sequence is CASSQDPTGLAGPQETQYF. The CDR3 nucleotides read TGTGCCAGCAGCCAAGATCCAACTGGACTAGCGGGGCCCCAAGAGACCCAGTACTTC.

This chain uses TRBV6-6 with TRBJ1-1, with TRBD1 matching over 7 bases. The CDR3 covers 13 residues. J was trimmed by 7 bases and V by 5 bases; bases with no gene match: 7. CDR1 is MNHNY, CDR2 SVGAGI, per germline (reference sequence). The CDR3 loop is CASSRTGQFEAFF. The CDR3 coding sequence is TGTGCCAGCAGTAGGACAGGCCAGTTTGAAGCTTTCTTT.

The chain links TRBV12-5 to TRBJ2-2; 10 bases are a match to TRBD1. The CDR3 sequence is 16 residues long. After removal of 6 bases from V and 1 base from J, the junction contained 5 bases not matched to a gene. Germline V CDR1 and CDR2: LGHNT, FRNRAP. The CDR3 loop reads CASGTGTGENTGELFF. The CDR3 DNA sequence: TGTGCTAGTGGCACCGGGACAGGGGAGAACACCGGGGAGCTGTTTTTT. Full variable domain (missing parts from reference TRBV12-5 and TRBJ2-2): DARVTQTPRHKVTEMGQEVTMRCQPILGHNTVFWYRQTMMQGLELLAYFRNRAPLDDSGMPKDRFSAEMPDATLATLKIQPSEPRDSAVYFCASGTGTGENTGELFFGEGSRLTVL.